This entry lists 8 T cell receptor beta chains sequenced from one sample in a study of cytomegalovirus exposure and HLA in healthy donors (dated by TCRdb to 2016 to 2017). Receptor libraries were prepared by the immunoSEQ multiplex PCR assay. For the multiplex PCR, a mixture combining 60 forward primers for TCR Vbeta segments and 13 reverse primers for TCR Jbeta segments was used. Sourced from immuneACCESS, this table was stored by TCRdb with only in-frame sequences that have V and J called. A share of the clones is absent; for the studies checked, an unresolved V gene accounts for under half, and the remainder has no known explanation. The sample's table covers approximately 110,000 clones. Of the sample, over 2% falls within the top ten clones. The material sequenced was PBMCs. Every receptor here comes from a man aged 35 to 55 in good health and CMV-seronegative.

The chain has TRBV9 and TRBJ2-5; 8 bases align to TRBD2. CDR3 length: 15 residues. Germline CDR1 SGDLS, CDR2 YYNGEE. The V gene end was trimmed by 6 bases and the J gene end by 4 bases; junction bases not matched to a gene: 11. CDR3 sequence reads: CASTTGGALLETQYF. For the CDR3, the DNA is TGTGCCAGCACCACCGGGGGGGCTTTGTTAGAGACCCAGTACTTC.

V and J are TRBV28 and TRBJ1-2; D perhaps matches TRBD1 (5 bases). The germline V gene encodes CDR1 MDHEN and CDR2 SYDVKM. This CDR3 comprises 13 residues. V shed 3 bases and J shed 8 bases, with 13 bases lying between them. The CDR3 region is CASSFPDRTGYTF. The CDR3 DNA follows: TGTGCCAGCAGTTTCCCCGACAGAACCGGCTACACCTTC.

The chain joins TRBV19 to TRBJ1-2, with D perhaps TRBD1 (5 bases). V lost 5 bases and J lost 8, with 9 bases in between. Germline values: CDR1 LNHDA, CDR2 SQIVND (reference sequence). CDR3 length equals 11 residues. CDR3 sequence reads: CASSAGFGYTF. CDR3 nucleotides: TGTGCCAGTAGTGCAGGGTTCGGCTACACCTTC.

This chain links TRBV30 with TRBJ2-1; D is possibly TRBD2 (6 bases). CDR1 and CDR2 (germline): GTSNPN, SVGIG (reference sequence). V lost 3 bases, J lost 0 bases, and 15 bases lay in between. The CDR3 is made up of 16 amino acids. The CDR3 bases are TGTGCCTGGAGGGCCAGCGGGTGGAGCTCCTACAATGAGCAGTTCTTC. Residues: CAWRASGWSSYNEQFF.

This chain uses TRBV11-2 with TRBJ2-1; 8 nucleotides match TRBD2. Losses at the gene ends were 5 bases for V and 7 bases for J; bases not matched to a gene: 7. The V gene's germline CDR1 is SGHAT and CDR2 FQNNGV. The CDR3 contains 14 residues. The CDR3 protein is CASSRGLVSNEQFF. CDR3 in DNA: TGTGCCAGCAGCCGGGGACTAGTTTCAAATGAGCAGTTCTTC.

The J gene is TRBJ2-1, the V gene TRBV11-2; tentatively, D is TRBD1 (6 bases). The CDR3 spans 17 residues. V lost 0 bases and J 3 bases, leaving 15 bases between the germline ends. Germline V gene data show CDR1 as SGHAT and CDR2 as FQNNGV. The CDR3 nucleotides read TGTGCCAGCAGCTTAGATTTTCAGGGGCCGGGCTACAATGAGCAGTTCTTC. As protein: CASSLDFQGPGYNEQFF.

A remark on this clone: Other DNA sequences in this specimen translate into the identical CDR3. The chain employs TRBV5-4 and TRBJ2-3; 16 positions match TRBD2. V was pared by 4 bases and J by 4 bases, with 3 bases of the junction left unmatched. Looked up from germline, CDR1 is SGHNT and CDR2 is YYREEE (reference sequence). The CDR3 is 16 amino acids. DNA for the CDR3: TGTGCCAGCAGCCCGGGACTAGCGGGAGGGCCAGATACGCAGTATTTT. It yields the protein CASSPGLAGGPDTQYF.

The chain joins TRBV11-2 to TRBJ2-1, with 9 bases fitting TRBD2. Germline V lookup: CDR1 SGHAT, CDR2 FQNNGV. After removal of 0 bases from V and 14 bases from J, the junction contained 5 bases not matched to a gene. This CDR3 contains 13 residues. CDR3 DNA: TGTGCCAGCAGCTTAGAGACTAGCGGCAGGAAGTTCTTC. As protein: CASSLETSGRKFF.